The 10 T cell receptor beta chains reported below all come from one sample, sequenced in a study of response to subunit inactivated influenza vaccine. TCRdb ran MiXCR on the RT-PCR reads and lists one entry per CDR3 protein. The sample shows about 520,000 distinct CDR3 sequences, 6% to 9% of them seen only once. The sequences come from PBMCs from blood, collected 23 to 25 months after vaccination. These receptors came from a man aged 50 to 75 who received an inactivated influenza vaccine.

The V gene is TRBV5-5, the J gene TRBJ1-2, with TRBD1 as a possible D gene (6 bases). Germline lookup yields CDR1 SGHKS and CDR2 YYEKEE (reference sequence). The CDR3 covers 16 residues. V lost 1 base and J 1 base, leaving 14 bases between the germline ends. The chain's CDR3 is CASSLLTGANNYGYTF. As DNA, the CDR3 is TGTGCCAGCAGCTTGTTGACGGGGGCGAATAACTATGGCTACACCTTC. Full variable domain (outside the CDR3, taken from reference TRBV5-5 and TRBJ1-2): DAGVTQSPTHLIKTRGQQVTLRCSPISGHKSVSWYQQVLGQGPQFIFQYYEKEERGRGNFPDRFSARQFPNYSSELNVNALLLGDSALYLCASSLLTGANNYGYTFGSGTRLTVV.

This clonotype was observed many times. The chain carries TRBV5-1 and TRBJ2-3; 9 bases line up with TRBD2. V trimming: 0 bases; J trimming: 7 bases; junction bases outside the gene matches: 12. Looked up from germline, CDR1 is SGHRS and CDR2 is YFSETQ. The CDR3 has 17 amino acids. CDR3 bases: TGCGCCAGCAGCTTGGCCAAGACTAGCGGTCCCCACAATACGCAGTATTTT. Translated: CASSLAKTSGPHNTQYF. The complete variable domain, with remaining parts taken from reference TRBV5-1 and TRBJ2-3, reads KAGVTQTPRYLIKTRGQQVTLSCSPISGHRSVSWYQQTPGQGLQFLFEYFSETQRNKGNFPGRFSGRQFSNSRSEMNVSTLELGDSALYLCASSLAKTSGPHNTQYFGPGTRLTVL.

This clonotype was seen at least ten times. The chain recombines TRBV20-1 with TRBJ1-2; D gene uncertain. The CDR3 totals 15 residues. Germline assignment: CDR1 DFQATT and CDR2 SNEGSKA (reference sequence). V was cut by 0 bases and J by 0 bases, with 11 bases left in between. CDR3 nucleotides: TGCAGTGCTAGAGACCTAGCCCCGTCTAACTATGGCTACACCTTC. Residues: CSARDLAPSNYGYTF.

The chain carries TRBV20-1 and TRBJ2-4; 8 bases are a match to TRBD1. CDR1 and CDR2 from the germline V gene are DFQATT and SNEGSKA (reference sequence). The CDR3 totals 14 residues. J was trimmed by 10 bases and V by 5 bases; bases with no gene match: 13. Here the CDR3 reads CSAARGGTGGIQYF. The CDR3 region has the DNA TGCAGTGCTGCCCGGGGCGGAACAGGGGGAATTCAGTACTTC.

There are many counts of this clonotype. V is TRBV12-3 or TRBV12-4 and J is TRBJ2-1; D is undetermined. There are 16 residues in the CDR3. Trimming stripped 1 base from V and 0 bases from J, with 10 bases between. As DNA, the CDR3 is TGTGCCAGCAGTTTAGGACGGATAGGCTCCTACAATGAGCAGTTCTTC. Its protein is CASSLGRIGSYNEQFF.

The chain employs TRBV28 and TRBJ2-1, with D possibly being TRBD1 (6 bases). V was trimmed by 6 bases and J by 5 bases, leaving 17 bases between them. This CDR3 region has 15 residues. Germline CDR1 MDHEN, CDR2 SYDVKM. The CDR3 DNA follows: TGTGCCAGCAGCTTGGATGGGGGACACAACAATGAGCAGTTCTTC. It specifies CASSLDGGHNNEQFF.

The rearrangement uses TRBV10-3 and TRBJ2-7; D possibly corresponds to TRBD1 (6 bases). CDR3 length: 14 residues. CDR1 ENHRY and CDR2 SYGVKD come from the germline V gene. The V end was cut by 3 bases, the J end by 0 bases, with 9 bases between. The CDR3 nucleotides read TGTGCCATCAGTGATTGGACAGACTCCTACGAGCAGTACTTC. This translates into CAISDWTDSYEQYF.

At least ten counts were recorded for this clonotype. This chain joins TRBV28 and TRBJ2-5, with 7 bases that match TRBD2. V dropped 5 bases and J dropped 1; count of bases not matched to a gene: 7. The CDR3 totals 15 residues. CDR1 MDHEN and CDR2 SYDVKM come from the germline V gene. CDR3 amino acids: CASSVWEGGQETQYF. For the CDR3, the DNA is TGTGCCAGCAGTGTGTGGGAGGGCGGCCAAGAGACCCAGTACTTC.

The genes are TRBV3-1 and TRBJ2-2; tentatively, D is TRBD1 (5 bases). CDR1 is LGHDT, CDR2 YNNKEL, per germline (reference sequence). This CDR3 comprises 15 residues. V was trimmed by 3 bases and J by 5 bases, leaving 13 bases between them. The DNA of the CDR3 is TGTGCCAGCAGCCATCAGGGAACTGGGACCGGGGAGCTGTTTTTT. This gives the protein CASSHQGTGTGELFF.

This clonotype turned up a few times. The rearrangement uses TRBV4-3 and TRBJ1-2; D perhaps matches TRBD1 (5 bases). The CDR3 is 16 residues long. V was trimmed by 4 bases and J by 1 base, leaving 16 bases between them. CDR1 is LGHNA, CDR2 YSLEER, per germline. The CDR3 is CASSLQGRRGNYGYTF. The CDR3 DNA follows: TGCGCCAGCAGCCTCCAAGGACGAAGGGGTAACTATGGCTACACCTTC.